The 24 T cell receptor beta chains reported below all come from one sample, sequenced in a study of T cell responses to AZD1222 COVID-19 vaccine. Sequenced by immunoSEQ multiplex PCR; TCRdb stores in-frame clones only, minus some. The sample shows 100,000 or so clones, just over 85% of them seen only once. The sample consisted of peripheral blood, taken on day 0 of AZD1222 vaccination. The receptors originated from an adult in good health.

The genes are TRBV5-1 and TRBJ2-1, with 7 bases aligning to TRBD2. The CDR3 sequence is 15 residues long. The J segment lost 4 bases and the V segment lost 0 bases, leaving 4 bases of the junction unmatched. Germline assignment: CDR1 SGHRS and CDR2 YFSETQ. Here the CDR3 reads CASSLGSSGYNEQFF. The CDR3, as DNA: TGCGCCAGCAGCTTGGGCTCTAGCGGTTACAATGAGCAGTTCTTC. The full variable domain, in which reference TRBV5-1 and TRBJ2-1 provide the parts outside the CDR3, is KAGVTQTPRYLIKTRGQQVTLSCSPISGHRSVSWYQQTPGQGLQFLFEYFSETQRNKGNFPGRFSGRQFSNSRSEMNVSTLELGDSALYLCASSLGSSGYNEQFFGPGTRLTVL.

The CDR3 DNA sequence: TGTGCCAGCAGCTTAGACTCCGGGACAGGGTTGTCACCCCTCCACTTT. Translating it yields CASSLDSGTGLSPLHF. The chain carries TRBV7-9 and TRBJ1-6; TRBD1 agrees at 9 bases. The junction had 8 bases not matched to a gene; V was cut back by 1 base and J by 10 bases. Germline V gene lookup returns CDR1 SEHNR and CDR2 FQNEAQ (reference sequence). The CDR3 is 16 amino acids.

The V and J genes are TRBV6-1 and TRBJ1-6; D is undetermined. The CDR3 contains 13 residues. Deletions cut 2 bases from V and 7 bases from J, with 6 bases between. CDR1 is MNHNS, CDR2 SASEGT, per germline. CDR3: CASSETSNSPLHF. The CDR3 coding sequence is TGTGCCAGCAGTGAAACTTCGAATTCACCCCTCCACTTT.

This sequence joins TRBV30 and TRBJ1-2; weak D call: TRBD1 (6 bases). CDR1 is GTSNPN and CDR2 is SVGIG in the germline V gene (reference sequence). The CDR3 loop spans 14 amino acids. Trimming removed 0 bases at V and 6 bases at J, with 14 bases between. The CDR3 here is CAWSVNRELDGYTF. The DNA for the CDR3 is TGTGCCTGGAGTGTAAACAGGGAACTGGATGGCTACACCTTC. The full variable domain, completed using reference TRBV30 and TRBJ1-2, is SQTIHQWPATLVQPVGSPLSLECTVEGTSNPNLYWYRQAAGRGLQLLFYSVGIGQISSEVPQNLSASRPQDRQFILSSKKLLLSDSGFYLCAWSVNRELDGYTFGSGTRLTVV.

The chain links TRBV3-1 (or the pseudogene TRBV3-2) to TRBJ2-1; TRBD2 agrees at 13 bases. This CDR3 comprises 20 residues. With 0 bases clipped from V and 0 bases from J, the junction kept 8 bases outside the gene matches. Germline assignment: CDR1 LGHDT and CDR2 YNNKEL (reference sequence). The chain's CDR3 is CASSQEGTSGIKSSYNEQFF. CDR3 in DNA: TGTGCCAGCAGCCAAGAAGGGACTAGCGGGATAAAGAGCTCCTACAATGAGCAGTTCTTC.

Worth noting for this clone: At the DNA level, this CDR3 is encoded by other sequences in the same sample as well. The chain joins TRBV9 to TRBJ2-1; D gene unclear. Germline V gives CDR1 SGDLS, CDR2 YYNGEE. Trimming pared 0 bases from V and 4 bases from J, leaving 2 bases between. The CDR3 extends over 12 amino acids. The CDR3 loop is CASSVGYNEQFF. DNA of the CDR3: TGTGCCAGCAGCGTAGGGTACAATGAGCAGTTCTTC.

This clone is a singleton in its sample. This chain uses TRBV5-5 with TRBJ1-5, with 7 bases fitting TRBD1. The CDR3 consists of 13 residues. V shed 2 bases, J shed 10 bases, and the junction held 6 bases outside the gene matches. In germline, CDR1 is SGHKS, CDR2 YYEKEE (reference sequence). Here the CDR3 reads CASSFDRDLPQHF. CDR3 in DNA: TGTGCCAGCAGCTTCGACAGGGACTTACCCCAGCATTTT.

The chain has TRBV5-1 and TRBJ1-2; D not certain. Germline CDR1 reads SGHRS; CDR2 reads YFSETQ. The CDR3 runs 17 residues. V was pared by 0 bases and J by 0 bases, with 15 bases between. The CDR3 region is CASSLAGGRVPNYGYTF. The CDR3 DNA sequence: TGCGCCAGCAGCTTGGCTGGAGGTAGAGTTCCTAACTATGGCTACACCTTC. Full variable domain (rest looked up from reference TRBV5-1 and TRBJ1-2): KAGVTQTPRYLIKTRGQQVTLSCSPISGHRSVSWYQQTPGQGLQFLFEYFSETQRNKGNFPGRFSGRQFSNSRSEMNVSTLELGDSALYLCASSLAGGRVPNYGYTFGSGTRLTVV.

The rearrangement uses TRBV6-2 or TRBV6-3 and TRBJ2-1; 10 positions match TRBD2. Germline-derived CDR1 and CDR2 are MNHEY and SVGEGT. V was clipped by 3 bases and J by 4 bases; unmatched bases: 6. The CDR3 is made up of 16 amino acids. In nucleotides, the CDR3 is TGTGCCAGCAGTTATGGTAGCGGGAGGCCTTACAATGAGCAGTTCTTC. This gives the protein CASSYGSGRPYNEQFF.

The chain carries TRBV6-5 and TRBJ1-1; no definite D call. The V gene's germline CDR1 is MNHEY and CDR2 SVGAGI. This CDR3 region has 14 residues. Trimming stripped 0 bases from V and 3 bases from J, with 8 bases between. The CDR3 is CASSYSNSHTEAFF. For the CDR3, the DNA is TGTGCCAGCAGTTACTCGAACAGTCACACTGAAGCTTTCTTT.

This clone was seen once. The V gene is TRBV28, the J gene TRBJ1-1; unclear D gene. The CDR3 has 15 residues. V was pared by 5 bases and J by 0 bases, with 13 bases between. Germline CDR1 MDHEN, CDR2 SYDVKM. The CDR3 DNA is TGTGCCAGCAGTCCACGACAAGACATGAACACTGAAGCTTTCTTT. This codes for CASSPRQDMNTEAFF.

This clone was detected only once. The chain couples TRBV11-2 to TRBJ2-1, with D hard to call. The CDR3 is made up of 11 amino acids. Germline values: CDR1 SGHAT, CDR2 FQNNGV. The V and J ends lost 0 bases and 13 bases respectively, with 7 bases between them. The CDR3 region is CASSLDSAQFF. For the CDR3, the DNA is TGTGCCAGCAGCTTAGACTCAGCACAGTTCTTC.

The CDR3 sequence is CASSFKAGGYEQYF. CDR3 bases: TGTGCCAGCAGCTTTAAGGCAGGGGGCTACGAGCAGTACTTC. V is TRBV7-2 and J is TRBJ2-7, with 7 nucleotides matching TRBD1. CDR3 length equals 14 residues. V gave up 3 bases and J gave up 3 bases; unmatched junction bases: 5. Per germline, CDR1 SGHTA and CDR2 FQGNSA.

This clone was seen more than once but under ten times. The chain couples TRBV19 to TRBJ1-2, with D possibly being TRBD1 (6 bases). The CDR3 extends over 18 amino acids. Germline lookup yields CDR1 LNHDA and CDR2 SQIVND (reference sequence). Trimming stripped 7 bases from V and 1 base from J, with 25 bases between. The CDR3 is CASNLGQGSFIRNYGYTF. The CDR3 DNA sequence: TGTGCCAGTAACCTGGGACAAGGGAGTTTCATCCGTAACTATGGCTACACCTTC.

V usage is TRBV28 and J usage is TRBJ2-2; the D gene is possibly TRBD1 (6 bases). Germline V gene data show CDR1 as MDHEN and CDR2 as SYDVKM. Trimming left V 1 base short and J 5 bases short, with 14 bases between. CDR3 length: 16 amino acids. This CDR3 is CASSLSDHRATGELFF. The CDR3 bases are TGTGCCAGCAGTTTATCCGACCACAGGGCAACCGGGGAGCTGTTTTTT.

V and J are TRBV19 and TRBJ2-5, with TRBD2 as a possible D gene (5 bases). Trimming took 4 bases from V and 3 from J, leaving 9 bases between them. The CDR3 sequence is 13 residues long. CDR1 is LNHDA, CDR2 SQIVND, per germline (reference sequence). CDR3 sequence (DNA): TGTGCCAGTAGTACGGACTGGGAAGAGACCCAGTACTTC. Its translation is CASSTDWEETQYF. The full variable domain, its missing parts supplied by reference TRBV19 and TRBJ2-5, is DGGITQSPKYLFRKEGQNVTLSCEQNLNHDAMYWYRQDPGQGLRLIYYSQIVNDFQKGDIAEGYSVSREKKESFPLTVTSAQKNPTAFYLCASSTDWEETQYFGPGTRLLVL.

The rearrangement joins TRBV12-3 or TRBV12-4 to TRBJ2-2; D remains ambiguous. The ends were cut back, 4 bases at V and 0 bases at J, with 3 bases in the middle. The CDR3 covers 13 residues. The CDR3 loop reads CASSSSNTGELFF. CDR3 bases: TGTGCCAGCAGTTCCTCGAACACCGGGGAGCTGTTTTTT.

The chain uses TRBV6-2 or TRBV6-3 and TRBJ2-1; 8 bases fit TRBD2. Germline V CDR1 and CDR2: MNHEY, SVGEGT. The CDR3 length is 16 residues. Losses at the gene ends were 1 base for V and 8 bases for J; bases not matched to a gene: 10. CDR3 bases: TGTGCCAGCAGTTACTACGGGACTAGTTTGATAGATGAGCAGTTCTTC. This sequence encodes CASSYYGTSLIDEQFF.

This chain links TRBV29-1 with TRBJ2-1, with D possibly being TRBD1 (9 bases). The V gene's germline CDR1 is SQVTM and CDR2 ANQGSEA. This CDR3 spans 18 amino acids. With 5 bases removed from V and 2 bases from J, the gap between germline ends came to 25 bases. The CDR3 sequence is CSVLGTGFREGTYNEQFF. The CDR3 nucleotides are TGCAGCGTTCTCGGGACAGGGTTTCGGGAGGGGACCTACAATGAGCAGTTCTTC.

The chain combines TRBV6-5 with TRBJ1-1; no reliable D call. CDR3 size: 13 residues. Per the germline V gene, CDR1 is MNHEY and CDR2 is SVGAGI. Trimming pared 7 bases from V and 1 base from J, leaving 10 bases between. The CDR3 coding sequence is TGTGCCAGCACCCGGGGAACGAACACTGAAGCTTTCTTT. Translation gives CASTRGTNTEAFF.

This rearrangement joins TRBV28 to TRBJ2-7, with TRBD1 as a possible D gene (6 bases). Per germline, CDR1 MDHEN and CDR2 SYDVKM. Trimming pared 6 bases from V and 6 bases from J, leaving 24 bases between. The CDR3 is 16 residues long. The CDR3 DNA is TGTGCCAGCAGAGCCTCGACAGGCCCCAGGGCGGTCGAGCAGTACTTC. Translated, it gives CASRASTGPRAVEQYF.

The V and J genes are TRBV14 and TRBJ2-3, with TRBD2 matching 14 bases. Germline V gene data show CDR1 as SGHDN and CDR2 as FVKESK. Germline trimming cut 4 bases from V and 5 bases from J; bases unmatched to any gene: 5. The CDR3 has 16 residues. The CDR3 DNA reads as TGTGCCAGCAGCCCGGGACTAGCGGGAGAGGGAGATACGCAGTATTTT. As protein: CASSPGLAGEGDTQYF.

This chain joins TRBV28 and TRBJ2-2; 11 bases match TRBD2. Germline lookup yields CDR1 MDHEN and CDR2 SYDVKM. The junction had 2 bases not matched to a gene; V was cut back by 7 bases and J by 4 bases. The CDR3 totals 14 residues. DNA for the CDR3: TGTGCCAGCAAGCTAGCGGGAGGCACCGGGGAGCTGTTTTTT. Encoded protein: CASKLAGGTGELFF. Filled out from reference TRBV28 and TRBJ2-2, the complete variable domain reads DVKVTQSSRYLVKRTGEKVFLECVQDMDHENMFWYRQDPGLGLRLIYFSYDVKMKEKGDIPEGYSVSREKKERFSLILESASTNQTSMYLCASKLAGGTGELFFGEGSRLTVL.

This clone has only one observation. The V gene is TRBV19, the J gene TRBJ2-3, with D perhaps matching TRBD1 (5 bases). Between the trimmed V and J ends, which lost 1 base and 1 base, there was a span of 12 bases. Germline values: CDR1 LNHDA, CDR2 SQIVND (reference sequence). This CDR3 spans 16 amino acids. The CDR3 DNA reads TGTGCCAGTAGTATAGTAGCCGAAGGGGGCACAGATACGCAGTATTTT. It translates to CASSIVAEGGTDTQYF.